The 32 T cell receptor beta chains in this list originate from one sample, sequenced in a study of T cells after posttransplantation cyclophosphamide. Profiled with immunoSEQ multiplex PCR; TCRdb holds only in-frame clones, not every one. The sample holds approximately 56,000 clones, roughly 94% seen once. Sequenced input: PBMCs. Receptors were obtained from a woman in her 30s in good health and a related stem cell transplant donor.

The CDR3 bases are TGTGCCAGCAGTAGCACCCCAGGGGGGCCTAATGAAAAACTGTTTTTT. Its translation: CASSSTPGGPNEKLFF. The chain couples TRBV27 to TRBJ1-4; 7 bases are a match to TRBD1. Germline V gene lookup returns CDR1 MNHEY and CDR2 SMNVEV (reference sequence). The trim removed 5 bases at V and 3 bases at J, leaving 9 bases unmatched. The CDR3 has 16 amino acids.

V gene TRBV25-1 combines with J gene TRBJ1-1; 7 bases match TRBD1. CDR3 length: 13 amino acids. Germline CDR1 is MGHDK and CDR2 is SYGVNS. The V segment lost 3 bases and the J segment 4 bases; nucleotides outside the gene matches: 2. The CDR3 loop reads CASSDPGGTEAFF. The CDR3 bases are TGTGCCAGCAGTGACCCAGGGGGCACTGAAGCTTTCTTT.

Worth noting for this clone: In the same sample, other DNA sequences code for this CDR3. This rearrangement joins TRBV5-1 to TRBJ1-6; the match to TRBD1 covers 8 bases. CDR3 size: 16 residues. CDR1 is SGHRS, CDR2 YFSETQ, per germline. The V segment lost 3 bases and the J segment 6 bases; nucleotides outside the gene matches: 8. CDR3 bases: TGCGCCAGCAGCTACTTAGGAGGACAGGGTAATTCACCCCTCCACTTT. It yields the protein CASSYLGGQGNSPLHF.

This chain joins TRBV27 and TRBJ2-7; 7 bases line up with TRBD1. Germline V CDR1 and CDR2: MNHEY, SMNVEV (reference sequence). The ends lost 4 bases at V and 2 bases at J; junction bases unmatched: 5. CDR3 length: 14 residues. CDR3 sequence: CASSYRDSTYEQYF. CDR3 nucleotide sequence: TGTGCCAGCAGTTATCGGGACAGTACCTACGAGCAGTACTTC.

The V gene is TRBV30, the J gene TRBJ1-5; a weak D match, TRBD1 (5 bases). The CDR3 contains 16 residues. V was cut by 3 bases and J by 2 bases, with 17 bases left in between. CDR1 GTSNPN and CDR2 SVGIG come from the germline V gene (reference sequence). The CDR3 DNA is TGTGCCTGGAGCGCCGATTCAGGGTTCGGCAATCAGCCCCAGCATTTT. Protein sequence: CAWSADSGFGNQPQHF.

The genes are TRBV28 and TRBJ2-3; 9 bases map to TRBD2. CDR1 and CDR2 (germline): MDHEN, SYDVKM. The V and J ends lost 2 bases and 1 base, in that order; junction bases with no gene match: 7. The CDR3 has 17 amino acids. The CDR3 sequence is CASSLNYAGGGTDTQYF. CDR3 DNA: TGTGCCAGCAGTTTAAACTATGCGGGGGGGGGCACAGATACGCAGTATTTT.

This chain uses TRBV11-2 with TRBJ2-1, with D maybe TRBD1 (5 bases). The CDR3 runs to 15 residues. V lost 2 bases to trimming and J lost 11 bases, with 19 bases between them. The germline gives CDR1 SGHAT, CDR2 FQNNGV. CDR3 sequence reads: CASSLFLEDKGKQFF. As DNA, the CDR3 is TGTGCCAGCAGCTTATTTCTCGAGGACAAGGGTAAGCAGTTCTTC.

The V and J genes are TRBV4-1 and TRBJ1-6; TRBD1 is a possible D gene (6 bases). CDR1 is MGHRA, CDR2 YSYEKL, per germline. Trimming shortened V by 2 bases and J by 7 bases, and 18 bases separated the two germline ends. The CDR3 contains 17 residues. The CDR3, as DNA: TGCGCCAGCAGCCAAACTACCGCCGGGCAGGGGAATTCACCCCTCCACTTT. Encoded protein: CASSQTTAGQGNSPLHF.

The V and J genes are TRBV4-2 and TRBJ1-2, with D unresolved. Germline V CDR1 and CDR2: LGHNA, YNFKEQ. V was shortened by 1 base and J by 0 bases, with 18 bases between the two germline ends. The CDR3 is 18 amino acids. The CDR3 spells CASSQVSGGYPSNYGYTF. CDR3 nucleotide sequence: TGTGCCAGCAGCCAAGTGTCGGGAGGCTATCCCTCTAACTATGGCTACACCTTC.

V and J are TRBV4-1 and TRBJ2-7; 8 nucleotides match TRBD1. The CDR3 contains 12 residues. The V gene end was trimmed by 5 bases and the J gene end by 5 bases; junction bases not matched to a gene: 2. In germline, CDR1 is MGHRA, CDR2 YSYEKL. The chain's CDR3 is CASSTDRDEQYF. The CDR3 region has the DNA TGCGCCAGCAGCACGGACAGGGACGAGCAGTACTTC.

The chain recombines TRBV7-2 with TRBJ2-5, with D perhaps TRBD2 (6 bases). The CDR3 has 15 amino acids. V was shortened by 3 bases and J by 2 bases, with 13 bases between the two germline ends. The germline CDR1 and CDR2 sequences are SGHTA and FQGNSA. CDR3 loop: CASSFQAGPQETQYF. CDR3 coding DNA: TGTGCCAGCAGCTTTCAAGCGGGCCCTCAAGAGACCCAGTACTTC. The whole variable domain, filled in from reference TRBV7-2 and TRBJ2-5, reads GAGVSQSPSNKVTEKGKDVELRCDPISGHTALYWYRQSLGQGLEFLIYFQGNSAPDKSGLPSDRFSAERTGGSVSTLTIQRTQQEDSAVYLCASSFQAGPQETQYFGPGTRLLVL.

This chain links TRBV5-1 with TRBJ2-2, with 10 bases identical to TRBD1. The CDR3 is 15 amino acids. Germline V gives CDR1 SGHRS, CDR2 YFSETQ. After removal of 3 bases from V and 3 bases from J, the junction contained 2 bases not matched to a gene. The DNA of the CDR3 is TGCGCCAGCAGCTGGACAGGGGGGGACACCGGGGAGCTGTTTTTT. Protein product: CASSWTGGDTGELFF.

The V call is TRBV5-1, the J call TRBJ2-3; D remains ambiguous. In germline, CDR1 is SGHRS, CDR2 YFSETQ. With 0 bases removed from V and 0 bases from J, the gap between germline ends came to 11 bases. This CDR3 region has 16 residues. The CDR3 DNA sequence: TGCGCCAGCAGCTTGGGTCCGTTGTCTAGCACAGATACGCAGTATTTT. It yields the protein CASSLGPLSSTDTQYF.

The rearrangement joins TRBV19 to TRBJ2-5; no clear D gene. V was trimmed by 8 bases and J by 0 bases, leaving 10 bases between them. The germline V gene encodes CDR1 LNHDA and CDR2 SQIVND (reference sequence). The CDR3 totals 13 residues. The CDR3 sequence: CASSRGDQETQYF. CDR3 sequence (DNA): TGTGCCAGTTCGCGAGGTGACCAAGAGACCCAGTACTTC.

The CDR3 spells CASKSSGGHNEQFF. CDR3 coding DNA: TGTGCCAGTAAATCTAGCGGGGGCCACAATGAGCAGTTCTTC. This chain joins TRBV7-9 and TRBJ2-1; 10 nucleotides agree with TRBD2. This CDR3 is 14 amino acids long. The germline V gene has CDR1 SEHNR and CDR2 FQNEAQ (reference sequence). The V segment lost 9 bases and the J segment 5 bases; nucleotides outside the gene matches: 7.

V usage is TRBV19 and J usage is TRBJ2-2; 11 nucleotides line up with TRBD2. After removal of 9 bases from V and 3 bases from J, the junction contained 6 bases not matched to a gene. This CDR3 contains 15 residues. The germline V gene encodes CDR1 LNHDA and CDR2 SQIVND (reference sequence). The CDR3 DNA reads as TGTGCCAGCACCCCTAGCGGGGGGTACACCGGGGAGCTGTTTTTT. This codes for CASTPSGGYTGELFF.

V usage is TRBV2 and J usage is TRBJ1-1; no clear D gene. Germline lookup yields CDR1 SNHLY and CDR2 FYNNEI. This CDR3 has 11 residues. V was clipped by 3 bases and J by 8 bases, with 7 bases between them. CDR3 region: CASSDPGEAFF. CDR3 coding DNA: TGTGCCAGCAGTGATCCCGGGGAAGCTTTCTTT. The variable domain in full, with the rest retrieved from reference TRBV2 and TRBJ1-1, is EPEVTQTPSHQVTQMGQEVILRCVPISNHLYFYWYRQILGQKVEFLVSFYNNEISEKSEIFDDQFSVERPDGSNFTLKIRSTKLEDSAMYFCASSDPGEAFFGQGTRLTVV.

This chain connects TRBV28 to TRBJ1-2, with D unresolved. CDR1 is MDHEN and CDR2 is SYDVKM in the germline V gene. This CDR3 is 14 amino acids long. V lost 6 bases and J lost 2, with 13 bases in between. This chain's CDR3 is CASSYVPGNYGYTF. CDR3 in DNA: TGTGCCAGCAGCTATGTTCCCGGGAACTATGGCTACACCTTC.

The CDR3 protein is CASTTPGGGGYYGYTF. CDR3 sequence (DNA): TGTGCCAGTACCACCCCCGGGGGGGGAGGATACTATGGCTACACCTTC. The chain uses TRBV19 and TRBJ1-2; the D gene is possibly TRBD1 (5 bases). The CDR3 runs to 16 residues. V lost 7 bases to trimming and J lost 3 bases, with 21 bases between them. CDR1 and CDR2 (germline): LNHDA, SQIVND (reference sequence).

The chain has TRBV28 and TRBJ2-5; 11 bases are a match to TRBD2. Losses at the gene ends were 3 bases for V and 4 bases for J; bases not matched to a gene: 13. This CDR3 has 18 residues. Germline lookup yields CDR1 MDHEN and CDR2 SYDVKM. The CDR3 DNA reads TGTGCCAGCAGTTTTCCCCGAAGGACTAGCGGGCGGGGAGAGACCCAGTACTTC. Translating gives CASSFPRRTSGRGETQYF.

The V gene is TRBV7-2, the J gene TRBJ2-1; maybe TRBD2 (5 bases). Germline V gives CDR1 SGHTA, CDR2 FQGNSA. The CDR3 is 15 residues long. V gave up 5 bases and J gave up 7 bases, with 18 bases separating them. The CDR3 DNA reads TGTGCCAGCAGCCCCGGGGTGCTCTCGGGGAATGAGCAGTTCTTC. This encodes CASSPGVLSGNEQFF.

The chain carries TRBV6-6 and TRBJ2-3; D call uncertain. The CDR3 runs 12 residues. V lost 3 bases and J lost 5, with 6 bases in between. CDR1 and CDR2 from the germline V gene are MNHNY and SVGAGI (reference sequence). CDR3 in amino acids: CASSYREDTQYF. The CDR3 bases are TGTGCCAGCAGTTATCGAGAAGATACGCAGTATTTT.

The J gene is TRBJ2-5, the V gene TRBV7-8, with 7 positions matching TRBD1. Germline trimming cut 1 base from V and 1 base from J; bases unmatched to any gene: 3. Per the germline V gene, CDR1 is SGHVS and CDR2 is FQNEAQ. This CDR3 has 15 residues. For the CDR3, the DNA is TGTGCCAGCAGCTTAGAGTGGACAGGCCAAGAGACCCAGTACTTC. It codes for CASSLEWTGQETQYF.

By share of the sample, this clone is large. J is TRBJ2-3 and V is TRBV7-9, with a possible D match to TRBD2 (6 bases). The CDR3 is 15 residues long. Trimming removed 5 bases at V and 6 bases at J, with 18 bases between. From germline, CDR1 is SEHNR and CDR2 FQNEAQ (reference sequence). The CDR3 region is CASSPPTGERDTQYF. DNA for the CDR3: TGTGCCAGCAGCCCACCGACGGGGGAGAGGGATACGCAGTATTTT.

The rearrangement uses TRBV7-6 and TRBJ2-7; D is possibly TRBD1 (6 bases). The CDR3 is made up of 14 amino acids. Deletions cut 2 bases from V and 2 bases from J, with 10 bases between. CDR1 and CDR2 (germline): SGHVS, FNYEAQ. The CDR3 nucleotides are TGTGCCAGCAGCTTAACGGACAGACCCTACGAGCAGTACTTC. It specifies CASSLTDRPYEQYF.

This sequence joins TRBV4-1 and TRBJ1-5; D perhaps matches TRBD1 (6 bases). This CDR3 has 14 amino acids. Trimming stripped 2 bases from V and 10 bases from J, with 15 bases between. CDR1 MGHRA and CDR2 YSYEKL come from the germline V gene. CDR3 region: CASSQQRDTLPQHF. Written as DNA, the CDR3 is TGCGCCAGCAGCCAACAACGGGACACACTTCCCCAGCATTTT.

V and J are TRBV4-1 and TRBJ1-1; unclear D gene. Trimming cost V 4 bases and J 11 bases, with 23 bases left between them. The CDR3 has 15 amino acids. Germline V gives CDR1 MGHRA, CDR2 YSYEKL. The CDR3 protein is CASSPRFRVHDGAFF. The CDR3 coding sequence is TGCGCCAGCAGCCCCCGCTTCCGCGTCCACGACGGGGCTTTCTTT.

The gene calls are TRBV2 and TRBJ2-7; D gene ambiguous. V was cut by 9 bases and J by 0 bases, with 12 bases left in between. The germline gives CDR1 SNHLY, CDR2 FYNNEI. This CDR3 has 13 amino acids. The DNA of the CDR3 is TGTGCCAGTAAACCCCCTAGCTCCTACGAGCAGTACTTC. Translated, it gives CASKPPSSYEQYF.

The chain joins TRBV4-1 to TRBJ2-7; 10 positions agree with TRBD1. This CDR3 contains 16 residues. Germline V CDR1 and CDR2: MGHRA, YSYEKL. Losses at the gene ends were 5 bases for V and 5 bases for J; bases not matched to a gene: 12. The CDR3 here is CASSYGRQGANNEQYF. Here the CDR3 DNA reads TGCGCCAGCAGCTACGGGAGACAGGGGGCTAACAACGAGCAGTACTTC.

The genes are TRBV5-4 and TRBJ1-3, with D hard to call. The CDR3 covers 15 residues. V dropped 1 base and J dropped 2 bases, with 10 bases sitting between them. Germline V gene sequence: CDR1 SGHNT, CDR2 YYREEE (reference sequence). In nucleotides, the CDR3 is TGTGCCAGCAGCTTGCCGGGAGGACCTGGAAACACCATATATTTT. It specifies CASSLPGGPGNTIYF. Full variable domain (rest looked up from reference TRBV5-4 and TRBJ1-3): ETGVTQSPTHLIKTRGQQVTLRCSSQSGHNTVSWYQQALGQGPQFIFQYYREEENGRGNFPPRFSGLQFPNYSSELNVNALELDDSALYLCASSLPGGPGNTIYFGEGSWLTVV.

For the CDR3, the DNA is TGCGCCAGCAGTCACCGCGTCGGGGGGCGATTTGGAAACACTGAAGCTTTCTTT. It is translated as CASSHRVGGRFGNTEAFF. The gene calls are TRBV23-1 and TRBJ1-1; a possible D gene is TRBD1 (6 bases). Being an ORF, TRBV23-1 has a function that is uncertain. The CDR3 has 18 residues. V was trimmed by 3 bases and J by 2 bases, leaving 22 bases between them.

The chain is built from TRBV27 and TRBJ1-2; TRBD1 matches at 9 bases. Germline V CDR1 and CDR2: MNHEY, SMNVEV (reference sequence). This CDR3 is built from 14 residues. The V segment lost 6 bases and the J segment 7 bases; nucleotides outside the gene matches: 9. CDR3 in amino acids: CASRGTGRFLGYTF. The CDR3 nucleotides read TGTGCCAGCAGGGGGACAGGGAGGTTTCTTGGCTACACCTTC.